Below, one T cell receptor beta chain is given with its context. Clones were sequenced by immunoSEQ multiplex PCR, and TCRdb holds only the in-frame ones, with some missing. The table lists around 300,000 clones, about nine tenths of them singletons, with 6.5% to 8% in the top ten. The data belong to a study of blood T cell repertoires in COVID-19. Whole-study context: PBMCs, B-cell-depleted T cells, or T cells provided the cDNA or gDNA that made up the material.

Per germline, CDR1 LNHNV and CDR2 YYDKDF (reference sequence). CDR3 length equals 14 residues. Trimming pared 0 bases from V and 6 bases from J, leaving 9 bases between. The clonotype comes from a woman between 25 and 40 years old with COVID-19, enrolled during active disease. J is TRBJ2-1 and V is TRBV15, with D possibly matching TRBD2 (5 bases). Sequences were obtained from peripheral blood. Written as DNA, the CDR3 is TGTGCCACCAGCAGAGATCGCGGGTTCAATGAGCAGTTCTTC. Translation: CATSRDRGFNEQFF.